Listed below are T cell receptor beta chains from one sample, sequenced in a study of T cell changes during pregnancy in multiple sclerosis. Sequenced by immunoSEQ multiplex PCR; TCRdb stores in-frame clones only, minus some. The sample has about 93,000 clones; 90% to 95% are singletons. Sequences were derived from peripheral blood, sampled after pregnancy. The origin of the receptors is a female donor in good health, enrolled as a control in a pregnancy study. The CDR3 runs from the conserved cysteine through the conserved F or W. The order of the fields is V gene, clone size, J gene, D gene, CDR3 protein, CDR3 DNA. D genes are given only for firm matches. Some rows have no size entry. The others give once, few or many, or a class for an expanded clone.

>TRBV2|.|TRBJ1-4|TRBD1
CASRADRGASTNEKLFF
TGTGCCAGCAGGGCCGACAGGGGTGCGTCAACTAATGAAAAACTGTTTTTT
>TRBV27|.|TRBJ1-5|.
CASSTTSSNQPQHF
TGTGCCAGCAGTACAACAAGTAGCAATCAGCCCCAGCATTTT
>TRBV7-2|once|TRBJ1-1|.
CASSLAAGAMNTEAFF
TGTGCCAGCAGCTTAGCGGCAGGGGCCATGAACACTGAAGCTTTCTTT
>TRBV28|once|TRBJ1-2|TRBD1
CASKGQGYGYTF
TGTGCCAGCAAGGGACAGGGGTATGGCTACACCTTC
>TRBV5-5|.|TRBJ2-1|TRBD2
CASSLAASGGYNEQFF
TGTGCCAGCAGCTTGGCGGCTAGCGGGGGCTACAATGAGCAGTTCTTC
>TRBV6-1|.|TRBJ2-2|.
CASTDTNTGELFF
TGTGCCAGCACCGACACCAACACCGGGGAGCTGTTTTTT
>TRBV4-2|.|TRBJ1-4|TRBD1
CASSLYRGANEKLFF
TGTGCCAGCAGCCTGTACAGGGGGGCTAATGAAAAACTGTTTTTT
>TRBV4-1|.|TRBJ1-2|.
CASSQDKAGERGYTF
TGCGCCAGCAGCCAAGATAAGGCAGGGGAAAGGGGCTACACCTTC
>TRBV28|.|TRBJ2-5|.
CASSLGLASRETQYF
TGTGCCAGCAGTTTAGGGCTAGCGAGTCGAGAGACCCAGTACTTC
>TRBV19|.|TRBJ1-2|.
CASSMKGGYTF
TGTGCCAGTAGTATGAAGGGGGGCTACACCTTC
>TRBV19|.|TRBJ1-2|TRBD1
CASTPGQGLYGYTF
TGTGCCAGTACCCCGGGACAGGGGCTCTATGGCTACACCTTC